Reported below is one TCR beta chain. Its antigen is undetermined. Assay used: immunoSEQ multiplex PCR; TCRdb lists only in-frame clones, some missing. The table has about 93,000 clones, 94% seen once; the top ten hold roughly 2.6%. Germline-derived CDR1 and CDR2 are LNHNV and YYDKDF (reference sequence). V was shortened by 3 bases and J by 2 bases, with 12 bases between the two germline ends. The length of the CDR3 is 15 residues. The sample belongs to a study of OX40 agonist ivuxolimab in advanced cancers. Overall study: Recorded diagnoses for dose-escalation patients were hepatocellular carcinoma, melanoma, renal cell or head and neck cancer.

Study results and limitations: Relatively little clonal expansion, among the lowest observed, appeared in partial responders at 0.1-3.0 mg/kg. CD4+ and CD8+ T cells in blood underwent clonal expansion by week 6 at 0.1 to 3.0 mg/kg.

This chain connects TRBV15 to TRBJ2-3, with a possible D match to TRBD2 (6 bases). Here the sequenced sample was CD4+ or CD8+ T cells sorted from blood, taken in a trial of the OX40 agonist ivuxolimab. This receptor was taken from an adult with an advanced solid tumor such as melanoma, head and neck, liver or kidney cancer. As DNA, the CDR3 is TGTGCCACCAGCAGCAGGACTATCAACACAGATACGCAGTATTTT. Its translation is CATSSRTINTDTQYF.